Detailed here is one T cell receptor (beta chain). The antigen remains unidentified. Sequencing used immunoSEQ multiplex PCR; TCRdb keeps in-frame clones, though not all of them. The table includes under 85,000 clones, about 93% detected once. The donors were in the approximately 120-subject validation cohort, distinct from the roughly 600-subject first cohort. The data were obtained in a study of cytomegalovirus exposure and HLA in healthy donors. Study in general: The approximately 120 validation repertoires, a later analysis reported, used the same platform as the roughly 660 repertoires from the first cohort.

With V trimmed by 2 bases and J by 5 bases, 12 bases remained unmatched. This CDR3 has 16 residues. Germline loops: CDR1 MNHNS, CDR2 SASEGT. Study outcomes and limitations: The study put 150 or so TCR beta chains on its list as cytomegalovirus-associated. Most TCR sequences were seen very rarely across donors, but some public TCRs occurred in many.

The clonotype comes from a woman under 30 in good health and CMV-seronegative. The chain carries TRBV6-1 and TRBJ2-7; the match to TRBD1 covers 7 bases. The sequencing input was PBMCs. The CDR3 sequence: CASSERGPGGSDEQYF. CDR3 nucleotide sequence: TGTGCCAGCAGTGAAAGGGGGCCAGGGGGTAGCGACGAGCAGTACTTC.